This T cell receptor (beta chain) stems from a study of CD8 T cells in ankylosing spondylitis. Study outcomes and limitations: Relatively rare in peripheral blood, disease-linked clones were also CD8+.

This clonotype was recorded a few times. Its cognate antigen is unknown. One entry per CDR3 protein, called by TCRdb with MiXCR from the 5' RACE reads. Of 90,000 to 120,000 distinct CDR3 sequences listed, 24% are singletons. Source material: synovial fluid, either unsorted or a sorted T cell fraction (not recorded which). The sequence was collected from a male donor with ankylosing spondylitis.

The CDR3 protein is CAIKTGNTEAFF. The DNA for the CDR3 is TGTGCCATCAAGACAGGAAACACTGAAGCTTTCTTT. The rearrangement uses TRBV10-3 and TRBJ1-1, with D possibly being TRBD1 (6 bases). There are 12 residues in the CDR3. V shed 7 bases and J shed 2 bases, with 8 bases lying between them. The germline gives CDR1 ENHRY, CDR2 SYGVKD.